The TCR beta chain under discussion was sequenced for a study of blood T cell repertoires in COVID-19. Overall study: Collection of acute and convalescent COVID-19 samples took place in the United States, Italy and Spain. T cells, B-cell-depleted T cells, or PBMCs supplied cDNA or gDNA.

How the authors handled the data: Amplification of reference gene primers was used by the study to estimate nucleated cell counts. Data came from immunoSEQ multiplex PCR; TCRdb stores just in-frame clones and leaves some out. The D gene and trimming were derived from the DNA, and the V and J assignments and clone size from that table. The sample contains tens of thousands of clones, 70% to 90% of which appear only once. This CDR3 region has 15 residues. The chain couples TRBV1 to TRBJ2-7; TRBD2 is the table's D call, not checked against the DNA. TRBV1 is assigned pseudogene status. The TCR originated in a human donor in a cohort sampled during active COVID-19. Sequencing input: peripheral blood. The CDR3 bases are TGCACCAGCAGCCAAGATAAGGGGACTAGTATGAGGGAACGGTTC. Translated, it gives CTSSQDKGTSMRERF.